The 31 T cell receptor beta chains below come from one sample, sequenced in a study of cytomegalovirus exposure and HLA in healthy donors. It was with 60 Vbeta and 13 Jbeta primers that the PCR ran. Some clones are missing from TCRdb's copy, which holds only in-frame ones; the method was immunoSEQ multiplex PCR. The sample has some 150,000 clones, 60% to 85% seen once. The specimen sequenced was PBMCs. The receptors stem from a woman aged 40 to 49 in good health and CMV-seronegative.

V is TRBV27 and J is TRBJ1-2; D may be TRBD1 (5 bases). The CDR3 sequence is 15 residues long. The V end lost 5 bases, the J end lost 5 bases, and 18 bases lay between the germline ends. Germline V gene lookup returns CDR1 MNHEY and CDR2 SMNVEV (reference sequence). The CDR3 loop is CASSPSWVQGYGYTF. The CDR3 DNA is TGTGCCAGCAGTCCCTCATGGGTGCAGGGATATGGCTACACCTTC.

This chain links TRBV5-4 with TRBJ2-7; TRBD1 might be the D (6 bases). The length of the CDR3 is 13 residues. CDR1 is SGHNT and CDR2 is YYREEE in the germline V gene (reference sequence). Between the trimmed V and J ends, which lost 4 bases and 7 bases, there was a span of 15 bases. The CDR3 bases are TGTGCCAGCAGCCAGGGACATCAGATTGAGCAGTACTTC. It yields the protein CASSQGHQIEQYF. Using reference TRBV5-4 and TRBJ2-7 for the parts outside the CDR3, the full variable domain is ETGVTQSPTHLIKTRGQQVTLRCSSQSGHNTVSWYQQALGQGPQFIFQYYREEENGRGNFPPRFSGLQFPNYSSELNVNALELDDSALYLCASSQGHQIEQYFGPGTRLTVT.

The rearrangement uses TRBV19 and TRBJ1-6; 7 positions match TRBD1. V trimming: 10 bases; J trimming: 5 bases; junction bases outside the gene matches: 8. The CDR3 length is 14 residues. In germline, CDR1 is LNHDA, CDR2 SQIVND (reference sequence). The CDR3 spells CATRTGTNNSPLHF. In DNA, the CDR3 is TGTGCCACTCGGACAGGCACAAATAATTCACCCCTCCACTTT.

The chain links TRBV15 to TRBJ2-7; D possibly corresponds to TRBD2 (6 bases). V gave up 0 bases and J gave up 3 bases, with 18 bases separating them. From germline, CDR1 is LNHNV and CDR2 YYDKDF (reference sequence). The CDR3 length is 17 residues. This chain's CDR3 is CATSRDEPRLALYEQYF. CDR3 in DNA: TGTGCCACCAGCAGAGATGAGCCCCGGCTAGCGCTCTACGAGCAGTACTTC.

The chain has TRBV7-9 and TRBJ1-1, with D possibly matching TRBD1 (5 bases). The germline V and J ends were trimmed by 5 bases and 4 bases, with 8 bases remaining between them. The germline V gene has CDR1 SEHNR and CDR2 FQNEAQ (reference sequence). This CDR3 spans 12 amino acids. The CDR3 bases are TGTGCCAGCAGCCCGGGGGGCACTGAAGCTTTCTTT. It translates to CASSPGGTEAFF.

The sample holds a few counts of this clone. The V call is TRBV4-3, the J call TRBJ2-1; 7 nucleotides line up with TRBD1. This CDR3 spans 18 amino acids. Germline values: CDR1 LGHNA, CDR2 YSLEER. J lost 3 bases, V lost 0 bases, and 11 bases had no gene match. The CDR3 DNA reads as TGCGCCAGCAGCCAAGATTTGGGACAGATCTCTTACTACAATGAGCAGTTCTTC. It codes for CASSQDLGQISYYNEQFF.

The chain is built from TRBV30 and TRBJ2-3; 8 bases line up with TRBD1. With V trimmed by 2 bases and J by 3 bases, 10 bases remained unmatched. Germline CDR1 GTSNPN, CDR2 SVGIG (reference sequence). CDR3 length equals 16 residues. The CDR3 loop reads CAWSLTGTGWTDTQYF. DNA for the CDR3: TGTGCCTGGAGTCTAACCGGGACAGGATGGACAGATACGCAGTATTTT.

The rearrangement links TRBV25-1 to TRBJ1-2, with 8 bases aligning to TRBD1. This CDR3 spans 13 amino acids. V was clipped by 5 bases and J by 7 bases; unmatched bases: 6. Germline CDR1 MGHDK, CDR2 SYGVNS. CDR3 amino acids: CASSTGGGFGYTF. Written as DNA, the CDR3 is TGTGCCAGCAGTACAGGGGGAGGATTTGGCTACACCTTC.

This clone was recorded once. J is TRBJ1-2 and V is TRBV27; 7 nucleotides align to TRBD1. CDR1 and CDR2 from the germline V gene are MNHEY and SMNVEV (reference sequence). J was trimmed by 8 bases and V by 4 bases; bases with no gene match: 10. This CDR3 has 14 amino acids. This CDR3 is CASSSWTGWGGYTF. For the CDR3, the DNA is TGTGCCAGCAGTTCCTGGACAGGTTGGGGAGGCTACACCTTC.

This clone was picked up a small number of times. The V call is TRBV4-3, the J call TRBJ2-7, with 9 bases that match TRBD2. CDR3 length: 15 residues. The germline V gene encodes CDR1 LGHNA and CDR2 YSLEER. V dropped 1 base and J dropped 4; count of bases not matched to a gene: 5. CDR3 loop: CASSQVAGAMYEQYF. CDR3 coding DNA: TGCGCCAGCAGCCAAGTAGCGGGGGCGATGTACGAGCAGTACTTC.

V usage is TRBV5-1 and J usage is TRBJ2-7, with TRBD1 identical over 9 bases. CDR3 length equals 15 residues. The V segment lost 3 bases and the J segment 7 bases; nucleotides outside the gene matches: 11. Germline V CDR1 and CDR2: SGHRS, YFSETQ. The CDR3, as DNA: TGCGCCAGCAGCTCCCGGGACAGGGATCGGGGGGAGCAGTACTTC. Protein: CASSSRDRDRGEQYF.

The chain carries TRBV6-5 and TRBJ1-4, with TRBD1 matching 7 bases. The V gene's germline CDR1 is MNHEY and CDR2 SVGAGI. This CDR3 contains 14 residues. Trimming cost V 4 bases and J 5 bases; bases outside gene matches: 4. CDR3 protein: CASSLGTANEKLFF. Written as DNA, the CDR3 is TGTGCCAGCAGTTTGGGGACAGCAAATGAAAAACTGTTTTTT.

The genes are TRBV7-2 and TRBJ1-5, with D possibly being TRBD1 (6 bases). This CDR3 has 16 amino acids. Germline-derived CDR1 and CDR2 are SGHTA and FQGNSA. The V end lost 5 bases, the J end lost 0 bases, and 14 bases lay between the germline ends. The CDR3 DNA sequence: TGTGCCAGCAGCGGGGGCACAGGGCTTAGCAATCAGCCCCAGCATTTT. Encoded protein: CASSGGTGLSNQPQHF.

The chain recombines TRBV27 with TRBJ1-5, with 9 bases fitting TRBD1. The J segment lost 7 bases and the V segment lost 6 bases, leaving 7 bases of the junction unmatched. Germline CDR1 is MNHEY and CDR2 is SMNVEV (reference sequence). The CDR3 covers 14 residues. CDR3 loop: CASRGQGQGQPQHF. The DNA of the CDR3 is TGTGCCAGCAGGGGACAGGGCCAGGGGCAGCCCCAGCATTTT.

The chain combines TRBV28 with TRBJ2-7; 7 nucleotides match TRBD1. J lost 3 bases, V lost 5 bases, and 7 bases had no gene match. Per germline, CDR1 MDHEN and CDR2 SYDVKM. The CDR3 length is 14 residues. CDR3 nucleotides: TGTGCCAGCAGTCCCGCGACAGGGAACTACGAGCAGTACTTC. Amino acids: CASSPATGNYEQYF.

This clone was seen a handful of times. CDR3 DNA: TGTGCCAGCAGGAAGAATCGGGGGACCAACACTGAAGCTTTCTTT. It yields the protein CASRKNRGTNTEAFF. The rearrangement joins TRBV2 to TRBJ1-1, with D possibly being TRBD1 (5 bases). Trimming cost V 6 bases and J 2 bases, with 16 bases left between them. The CDR3 has 15 amino acids. The germline V gene has CDR1 SNHLY and CDR2 FYNNEI.

This rearrangement joins TRBV6-6 to TRBJ1-1, with D possibly matching TRBD1 (5 bases). V was pared by 8 bases and J by 13 bases, with 11 bases between. The CDR3 covers 9 residues. Germline V gives CDR1 MNHNY, CDR2 SVGAGI (reference sequence). The CDR3 nucleotides are TGTGCCAGCGGTACCGGGGGTTTCTTT. Protein sequence: CASGTGGFF.

This clone was recorded once. This rearrangement joins TRBV4-2 to TRBJ2-5, with 12 positions matching TRBD2. The J call is doubtful: the DNA matches TRBJ2-7 better. This CDR3 comprises 15 residues. Germline V gene data show CDR1 as LGHNA and CDR2 as YNFKEQ. CDR3 in amino acids: CASSQASGGAYEQYF. The CDR3 DNA is TGTGCCAGCAGCCAGGCTAGCGGGGGGGCCTACGAGCAGTACTTC.

This chain connects TRBV4-1 to TRBJ2-5, with D unresolved. V was clipped by 2 bases and J by 1 base, with 5 bases between them. The CDR3 totals 13 residues. Per germline, CDR1 MGHRA and CDR2 YSYEKL. CDR3 protein: CASSQWSQETQYF. As DNA, the CDR3 is TGCGCCAGCAGCCAATGGAGCCAAGAGACCCAGTACTTC.

Comment on this clone: The junction does not match germline at one end; this may be a read error. V is TRBV6-6 and J is TRBJ1-4; D perhaps matches TRBD1 (5 bases). The CDR3 sequence is 13 residues long. The germline gives CDR1 MNHNY, CDR2 SVGAGI (reference sequence). The chain's CDR3 is CASRNGGGYLSEF. CDR3 DNA sequence: TGTGCCAGCAGGAACGGGGGAGGGTATCTTTCTGAGTTT.

This sequence joins TRBV7-9 and TRBJ1-2; D is unclear. V shed 1 base and J shed 4 bases, with 10 bases lying between them. CDR1 SEHNR and CDR2 FQNEAQ come from the germline V gene (reference sequence). This CDR3 region has 14 residues. The CDR3 spells CASSLGSAGYGYTF. The CDR3, as DNA: TGTGCCAGCAGCTTAGGCTCCGCAGGCTATGGCTACACCTTC. Variable domain in full (rest from reference TRBV7-9 and TRBJ1-2): DTGVSQNPRHKITKRGQNVTFRCDPISEHNRLYWYRQTLGQGPEFLTYFQNEAQLEKSRLLSDRFSAERPKGSFSTLEIQRTEQGDSAMYLCASSLGSAGYGYTFGSGTRLTVV.

The genes are TRBV9 and TRBJ2-1; 9 nucleotides line up with TRBD2. Germline CDR1 is SGDLS and CDR2 is YYNGEE. Trimming at V came to 2 bases and at J to 6 bases, leaving 12 bases not matched to a gene. CDR3 size: 17 residues. This CDR3 reads CASSVGGGASGANEQFF. The CDR3, as DNA: TGTGCCAGCAGCGTCGGCGGGGGGGCTAGCGGGGCCAATGAGCAGTTCTTC. Full variable domain (outside the CDR3, taken from reference TRBV9 and TRBJ2-1): DSGVTQTPKHLITATGQRVTLRCSPRSGDLSVYWYQQSLDQGLQFLIQYYNGEERAKGNILERFSAQQFPDLHSELNLSSLELGDSALYFCASSVGGGASGANEQFFGPGTRLTVL.

This chain uses TRBV9 with TRBJ2-5; D is possibly TRBD1 (5 bases). Germline CDR1 and CDR2: SGDLS and YYNGEE. V dropped 1 base and J dropped 5 bases, with 12 bases sitting between them. This CDR3 has 14 amino acids. The CDR3 DNA follows: TGTGCCAGCAGCGTAAAAGGGGCGCGGGAGACCCAGTACTTC. It translates to CASSVKGARETQYF.

J is TRBJ1-1 and V is TRBV20-1; no definite D call. Germline V gene data show CDR1 as DFQATT and CDR2 as SNEGSKA (reference sequence). The V end was cut by 3 bases, the J end by 11 bases, with 13 bases between. There are 11 residues in the CDR3. The CDR3 region is CSARRSFLAFF. The CDR3 region has the DNA TGCAGTGCTAGGCGTAGTTTTCTGGCTTTCTTT.

J is TRBJ1-1 and V is TRBV6-5; TRBD1 matches at 9 bases. Germline V CDR1 and CDR2: MNHEY, SVGAGI. V dropped 6 bases and J dropped 5; count of bases not matched to a gene: 4. The CDR3 is made up of 13 amino acids. The CDR3 loop reads CASRDRGGTEAFF. CDR3 nucleotide sequence: TGTGCCAGCAGGGACAGGGGAGGAACTGAAGCTTTCTTT.

This chain connects TRBV27 to TRBJ2-7; 12 positions match TRBD2. CDR3 length: 17 residues. V lost 3 bases to trimming and J lost 2 bases; unmatched junction nucleotides: 8. Germline V gene lookup returns CDR1 MNHEY and CDR2 SMNVEV (reference sequence). As DNA, the CDR3 is TGTGCCAGCAGTTTGATCCTAGCGGGGGGGTCGCCCTACGAGCAGTACTTC. It is translated as CASSLILAGGSPYEQYF.

The chain combines TRBV19 with TRBJ2-1; 11 nucleotides align to TRBD2. CDR3 length equals 16 residues. V gave up 2 bases and J gave up 3 bases; unmatched junction bases: 3. Germline V gene lookup returns CDR1 LNHDA and CDR2 SQIVND (reference sequence). CDR3 in DNA: TGTGCCAGTAGTATACACGGGACTAGCGGCTACAATGAGCAGTTCTTC. As protein: CASSIHGTSGYNEQFF.

The chain links TRBV29-1 to TRBJ2-6; 10 bases fit TRBD1. The germline V gene has CDR1 SQVTM and CDR2 ANQGSEA. CDR3 length equals 15 residues. V was clipped by 6 bases and J by 1 base; unmatched bases: 3. The DNA for the CDR3 is TGCAGCGTAGGACAGGGGGGGTCTGGGGCCAACGTCCTGACTTTC. Translated, it gives CSVGQGGSGANVLTF.

This sequence joins TRBV28 and TRBJ2-7; unclear D gene. The CDR3 covers 11 residues. Trimming took 4 bases from V and 6 from J, leaving 7 bases between them. Germline loops: CDR1 MDHEN, CDR2 SYDVKM. CDR3 sequence reads: CASSSRSEQYF. In DNA form, the CDR3 reads TGTGCCAGCAGTTCCCGGTCCGAGCAGTACTTC.

The rearrangement links TRBV5-1 to TRBJ1-2; TRBD1 matches 8 bases. V lost 6 bases, J lost 4 bases, and 11 bases stayed unmatched. The V gene's germline CDR1 is SGHRS and CDR2 YFSETQ. The CDR3 spans 15 residues. The CDR3 DNA follows: TGCGCCAGCACCCCTACAGGGGGGGAGACCTATGGCTACACCTTC. This encodes CASTPTGGETYGYTF. Using reference TRBV5-1 and TRBJ1-2 for the parts outside the CDR3, the full variable domain is KAGVTQTPRYLIKTRGQQVTLSCSPISGHRSVSWYQQTPGQGLQFLFEYFSETQRNKGNFPGRFSGRQFSNSRSEMNVSTLELGDSALYLCASTPTGGETYGYTFGSGTRLTVV.

The rearrangement joins TRBV7-6 to TRBJ2-5, with 11 positions matching TRBD2. The V gene's germline CDR1 is SGHVS and CDR2 FNYEAQ. V shed 3 bases, J shed 5 bases, and the junction held 11 bases outside the gene matches. This CDR3 contains 17 residues. The CDR3 nucleotides are TGTGCCAGCAGCTTGAGTCTAGCGGGGGGTTTTGAGGAGACCCAGTACTTC. Residues: CASSLSLAGGFEETQYF.